These 20 T cell receptor beta chains originate from one sample sequenced in a study of cytomegalovirus exposure and HLA in healthy donors. Produced via immunoSEQ multiplex PCR; TCRdb's table is partial and in-frame only. The sample gives 130,000 to 150,000 clones, around 90% of which show up once; 4.5% is in the top ten. The sequenced material came from PBMCs. These receptors were obtained from a man aged 18 to 29 in good health and CMV-seropositive.

For the CDR3, the DNA is TGTGCCAGCAGGCCCCTAGGACAGGGAGGGTCACCCCTCCACTTT. This encodes CASRPLGQGGSPLHF. The chain joins TRBV11-2 to TRBJ1-6; the match to TRBD1 covers 8 bases. The CDR3 runs to 15 residues. The germline CDR1 and CDR2 sequences are SGHAT and FQNNGV. With V trimmed by 6 bases and J by 10 bases, 11 bases remained unmatched.

A single count supports this clone. CDR3 bases: TGCGCCAGCAGCTTACAGGGGGCCGGTGAAAAACTGTTTTTT. It encodes CASSLQGAGEKLFF. This chain uses TRBV5-1 with TRBJ1-4; 9 nucleotides match TRBD1. Germline CDR1 reads SGHRS; CDR2 reads YFSETQ. V shed 2 bases, J shed 7 bases, and the junction held 3 bases outside the gene matches. This CDR3 is built from 14 residues. Full variable domain (outside the CDR3, taken from reference TRBV5-1 and TRBJ1-4): KAGVTQTPRYLIKTRGQQVTLSCSPISGHRSVSWYQQTPGQGLQFLFEYFSETQRNKGNFPGRFSGRQFSNSRSEMNVSTLELGDSALYLCASSLQGAGEKLFFGSGTQLSVL.

The V call is TRBV5-6, the J call TRBJ1-2; D is possibly TRBD1 (5 bases). The germline gives CDR1 SGHDT, CDR2 YYEEEE. The CDR3 covers 14 residues. The V end lost 4 bases, the J end lost 8 bases, and 18 bases lay between the germline ends. The CDR3 nucleotides are TGTGCCAGCAGCCTCCCGGCGGGGGTGAGAGGCTACACCTTC. Protein product: CASSLPAGVRGYTF.

This chain connects TRBV10-2 to TRBJ2-1, with TRBD2 as a possible D gene (6 bases). The CDR3 contains 14 residues. V was cut by 2 bases and J by 10 bases, with 15 bases left in between. Looked up from germline, CDR1 is WSHSY and CDR2 is SAAADI. CDR3: CASSERELAREQFF. CDR3 bases: TGCGCCAGCAGTGAGAGGGAACTAGCACGCGAGCAGTTCTTC.

This clone has a single count. The chain is built from TRBV4-1 and TRBJ1-4; tentatively, D is TRBD1 (5 bases). The CDR3 is 14 amino acids. The germline V gene encodes CDR1 MGHRA and CDR2 YSYEKL. Trimming took 3 bases from V and 8 from J, leaving 13 bases between them. CDR3 sequence: CASSQQGLEEKLFF. Written as DNA, the CDR3 is TGCGCCAGCAGCCAGCAGGGTCTTGAAGAAAAACTGTTTTTT.

CDR3 DNA: TGTGCCAGCGGCCGGGACAGGGGGCTGTATTTT. As protein: CASGRDRGLYF. V is TRBV27 and J is TRBJ2-3; 12 nucleotides agree with TRBD1. The CDR3 sequence is 11 residues long. Losses at the gene ends were 8 bases for V and 14 bases for J; bases not matched to a gene: 5. Germline V gene sequence: CDR1 MNHEY, CDR2 SMNVEV (reference sequence).

This chain joins TRBV6-6 and TRBJ2-5; TRBD2 agrees at 9 bases. There are 15 residues in the CDR3. Germline values: CDR1 MNHNY, CDR2 SVGAGI (reference sequence). V shed 2 bases and J 1 base; nucleotides not matched to a gene: 2. The CDR3 sequence is CASSYVAGVQETQYF. The CDR3 DNA sequence: TGTGCCAGCAGTTACGTAGCGGGGGTCCAAGAGACCCAGTACTTC.

The chain is built from TRBV30 and TRBJ1-2; perhaps TRBD1 as D (5 bases). With 2 bases removed from V and 8 bases from J, the gap between germline ends came to 9 bases. Per the germline V gene, CDR1 is GTSNPN and CDR2 is SVGIG (reference sequence). The CDR3 length is 11 residues. CDR3 DNA sequence: TGTGCCTGGAGTACGGGGGGAGGCTACACCTTC. It translates to CAWSTGGGYTF.

V usage is TRBV5-1 and J usage is TRBJ1-2; D is perhaps TRBD1 (5 bases). Germline V lookup: CDR1 SGHRS, CDR2 YFSETQ. This CDR3 is 14 amino acids long. Trimming removed 0 bases from V and 5 bases from J, with 11 bases in between. This CDR3 reads CASSLAWGTYGYTF. For the CDR3, the DNA is TGCGCCAGCAGCTTGGCCTGGGGGACTTATGGCTACACCTTC.

CDR3 sequence reads: CASSLGQGVDYGYTF. The CDR3 nucleotides read TGCGCCAGCAGCTTGGGACAGGGAGTTGACTATGGCTACACCTTC. The genes are TRBV5-1 and TRBJ1-2; 7 bases map to TRBD1. CDR1 is SGHRS, CDR2 YFSETQ, per germline. V lost 0 bases and J lost 3; bases outside the gene matches: 5. The CDR3 covers 15 residues.

V usage is TRBV19 and J usage is TRBJ1-5; no clear D gene. The CDR3 totals 14 residues. From germline, CDR1 is LNHDA and CDR2 SQIVND (reference sequence). CDR3 DNA sequence: TGTGCAACCGGGGTTCTATATAGCAATCAGCCCCAGCATTTT. As protein: CATGVLYSNQPQHF.

The V and J genes are TRBV10-3 and TRBJ2-7; TRBD1 agrees at 9 bases. CDR3 length: 15 residues. Germline V gene data show CDR1 as ENHRY and CDR2 as SYGVKD. V lost 2 bases to trimming and J lost 5 bases; unmatched junction nucleotides: 7. CDR3 in amino acids: CAISEKGQGSDEQYF. The CDR3 DNA sequence: TGTGCCATCAGTGAGAAGGGACAGGGTTCGGACGAGCAGTACTTC.

The V gene is TRBV7-2, the J gene TRBJ1-1; 12 nucleotides agree with TRBD1. Germline CDR1 and CDR2: SGHTA and FQGNSA. V lost 8 bases and J lost 8; bases outside the gene matches: 12. The CDR3 runs 15 residues. As DNA, the CDR3 is TGTGCCAGCCGGAAAGAGGGACAGGGGGCAGAGGAAGCTTTCTTT. This gives the protein CASRKEGQGAEEAFF. Full variable domain (remainder filled in from reference TRBV7-2 and TRBJ1-1): GAGVSQSPSNKVTEKGKDVELRCDPISGHTALYWYRQSLGQGLEFLIYFQGNSAPDKSGLPSDRFSAERTGGSVSTLTIQRTQQEDSAVYLCASRKEGQGAEEAFFGQGTRLTVV.

The chain employs TRBV7-6 and TRBJ2-1; TRBD2 might be the D (6 bases). There are 16 residues in the CDR3. In germline, CDR1 is SGHVS, CDR2 FNYEAQ. V was shortened by 2 bases and J by 3 bases, with 14 bases between the two germline ends. This CDR3 is CASSLRSGTVYNEQFF. As DNA, the CDR3 is TGTGCCAGCAGCTTACGATCCGGGACTGTCTACAATGAGCAGTTCTTC.

This sequence joins TRBV5-4 and TRBJ1-1; D unresolved. Germline V gene lookup returns CDR1 SGHNT and CDR2 YYREEE (reference sequence). The CDR3 is 15 amino acids. V gave up 5 bases and J gave up 4 bases, with 18 bases separating them. CDR3 DNA sequence: TGTGCCAGCAGTAGGAATAAGGGAAGCGGCACTGAAGCTTTCTTT. Translating it yields CASSRNKGSGTEAFF.

The V gene is TRBV19, the J gene TRBJ1-6, with D possibly TRBD1 on 6 matching bases. Trimming left V 5 bases short and J 7 bases short, with 15 bases between. Germline CDR1 is LNHDA and CDR2 is SQIVND (reference sequence). This CDR3 region has 15 residues. The CDR3 bases are TGTGCCAGTAGTTTCGAGCGGGACACGAATTCACCCCTCCACTTT. It is translated as CASSFERDTNSPLHF.

Points on this clone: Other DNA sequences from this sample encode an identical CDR3 as well. This rearrangement joins TRBV13 to TRBJ1-1; a weak D match, TRBD1 (6 bases). V was clipped by 0 bases and J by 2 bases, with 7 bases between them. This CDR3 is 14 amino acids long. Germline V gene lookup returns CDR1 PRHDT and CDR2 FYEKMQ (reference sequence). The CDR3 DNA sequence: TGTGCCAGCAGCTTAGGACAGGGAAACACTGAAGCTTTCTTT. This sequence encodes CASSLGQGNTEAFF.

The chain is built from TRBV9 and TRBJ1-1; D possibly corresponds to TRBD1 (5 bases). Germline CDR1 and CDR2: SGDLS and YYNGEE. The CDR3 runs to 15 residues. Trimming stripped 3 bases from V and 0 bases from J, with 12 bases between. The CDR3 DNA is TGTGCCAGCAGCGGTCGGGGGACGGTGAACACTGAAGCTTTCTTT. Translation gives CASSGRGTVNTEAFF.

The DNA of the CDR3 is TGTGCCAGCTCACCAAACAGCCAAGGGGTTAACTATGGCTACACCTTC. This codes for CASSPNSQGVNYGYTF. This chain connects TRBV18 to TRBJ1-2; D is possibly TRBD1 (5 bases). Trimming left V 2 bases short and J 1 base short, with 14 bases between. The CDR3 is made up of 16 amino acids. Germline V gene sequence: CDR1 KGHSH, CDR2 LQKENI.

The chain carries TRBV6-1 and TRBJ2-7; 12 positions match TRBD2. The CDR3 sequence is 15 residues long. The trim removed 5 bases at V and 0 bases at J, leaving 2 bases unmatched. CDR1 is MNHNS and CDR2 is SASEGT in the germline V gene. CDR3 protein: CASSLAGGLSYEQYF. The CDR3 DNA sequence: TGTGCCAGCAGTCTAGCGGGGGGGCTCTCCTACGAGCAGTACTTC.